This T cell receptor beta chain came from a study of blood T cell repertoires in COVID-19. The CDR3 spans 16 residues. The V end was cut by 6 bases, the J end by 1 base, with 17 bases between. Germline-derived CDR1 and CDR2 are LNHDA and SQIVND (reference sequence). The repertoire was sequenced with immunoSEQ multiplex PCR; TCRdb's copy has only in-frame clones and lacks some. The profile shows some 170,000 clones, roughly 82% of them singletons. The sequenced material came from peripheral blood. The rearrangement uses TRBV19 and TRBJ2-3; the D is unclear. This receptor was taken from a woman in her sixties or seventies with acute or convalescent COVID-19. The DNA for the CDR3 is TGTGCCAGTAGCGTCTCCGCCGGTCGGGGCACAGATACGCAGTATTTT. Amino acid sequence: CASSVSAGRGTDTQYF.